This T cell receptor (beta chain) originates from a study of shared clonotypes between healthy human individuals. Study overall: With ages of 18 to 49, the donors were a couple of women and a few men.

Study-level points and caveats: Rarefaction revealed incomplete sorted-subset sequencing despite large depth. The naive CD4 repertoires of several donors were compared, and approximately 4.5% of clonotypes were shared.

In regard to this clone: The antigen is not known.

Authors' analysis steps: Filtering differed, since immunoSEQ gave only junction sequences and no quality scores. Libraries were prepared by immunoSEQ multiplex PCR; TCRdb keeps only in-frame clonotypes and omits some of them. Clone size and V and J calls were adopted from that table, with D and trimming inferred from the DNA. The table lists some 240,000 clones, under 80% of them singletons, with approximately 10% in the top ten. Sequenced: memory CD4+ T cells sorted from blood. Regarding subset: CD45RA-negative fraction. The receptor was derived from a man aged 30 to 45 in good health.

CDR3 DNA sequence: TGTGCCAGCAGTTACGCGGGGGGCTTCTACAATGAGCAGTTCTTC. It is translated as CASSYAGGFYNEQFF. The chain is built from TRBV6-5 and TRBJ2-1; 8 nucleotides align to TRBD2. The V gene end was trimmed by 2 bases and the J gene end by 3 bases; junction bases not matched to a gene: 3. Germline V CDR1 and CDR2: MNHEY, SVGAGI. CDR3 length: 15 residues.